These T cell receptor beta chains were read from a single sample in a study of blood T cell repertoires in COVID-19. Method: immunoSEQ multiplex PCR; TCRdb's copy keeps in-frame clones and lacks some. The sample yields fewer than 200,000 clones, 75% to 90% seen once. Sequenced input: peripheral blood. These receptors all come from a woman in her 70s with COVID-19, enrolled during active disease. CDR3s include the opening cysteine and the closing phenylalanine or tryptophan. Each record gives: D gene, V gene, clone size, J gene, CDR3 protein, CDR3 DNA. The D gene is left open where the match is weak. Clone size is shown for a subset of rows, as once, few, many or a class of expanded clone.

>.|TRBV7-9|.|TRBJ1-2
CASSLESQVKGYTF
TGTGCCAGCAGCTTAGAGTCCCAGGTGAAAGGCTACACCTTC
>TRBD1|TRBV6-6|.|TRBJ2-3
CASLSRTGVEF
TGTGCCAGCCTCTCCCGGACAGGGGTGGAATTT
>TRBD2|TRBV15|.|TRBJ2-4
CATSRDGTSGSENIQYF
TGTGCCACCAGCAGAGACGGGACTAGCGGGAGCGAAAACATTCAGTACTTC
>.|TRBV28|.|TRBJ1-1
CASSLGGEAFF
TGTGCCAGCAGTTTAGGAGGTGAAGCTTTCTTT
>TRBD1|TRBV28|once|TRBJ2-2
CASSLRTGATGELFF
TGTGCCAGCAGTCTTCGGACAGGGGCGACCGGGGAGCTGTTTTTT
>.|TRBV4-2|.|TRBJ1-4
CASTRATNEKLFF
TGTGCCAGCACCCGCGCAACTAATGAAAAACTGTTTTTT
>.|TRBV7-2|.|TRBJ2-7
CASSLVQGTYEQYF
TGTGCCAGCAGCTTAGTACAGGGTACCTACGAGCAGTACTTC
>TRBD1|TRBV7-2|.|TRBJ1-5
CASRPDRDQPQHF
TGTGCCAGCAGACCGGACAGGGATCAGCCCCAGCATTTT
>TRBD1|TRBV3-1/TRBV3-2|few|TRBJ1-6
CASSFGTDNSPLHF
TGTGCCAGCAGTTTCGGGACAGATAATTCACCCCTCCACTTT
>TRBD1|TRBV6-2/TRBV6-3|.|TRBJ1-5
CASSYPSQGYQPQHF
TGTGCCAGCAGTTACCCGTCACAGGGGTATCAGCCCCAGCATTTT
>TRBD2|TRBV9|few|TRBJ2-1
CASSPLPGTSGKGDNEQFF
TGTGCCAGCAGCCCCCTTCCCGGGACTAGCGGGAAAGGGGACAATGAGCAGTTCTTC
>.|TRBV18|.|TRBJ2-1
CASSIPRGIWNEQFF
TGTGCCAGCTCAATTCCAAGGGGCATCTGGAATGAGCAGTTCTTC
>.|TRBV14|.|TRBJ1-4
CASSPIGSRGEKLFF
TGTGCCAGCAGCCCGATCGGAAGCAGGGGTGAAAAACTGTTTTTT
>TRBD2|TRBV27|many|TRBJ2-2
CASSQGRGWLAGTTGELFF
TGTGCCAGCAGTCAGGGACGGGGGTGGCTAGCGGGGACCACCGGGGAGCTGTTTTTT
>.|TRBV28|.|TRBJ2-1
CASSFRGIYNEQFF
TGTGCCAGCAGTTTCCGCGGGATCTACAATGAGCAGTTCTTC
>.|TRBV21-1|.|TRBJ1-1
CASSKAQGSIMNTEAFF
TGTGCCAGCAGCAAAGCGCAGGGAAGTATCATGAACACTGAAGCTTTCTTT
>.|TRBV28|.|TRBJ1-2
CASRQNYGYTF
TGTGCCAGTCGACAGAACTATGGCTACACCTTC
>TRBD1|TRBV28|.|TRBJ1-4
CASSLLTGVGTTNEKLFF
TGTGCCAGCAGTTTATTAACAGGGGTTGGGACAACTAATGAAAAACTGTTTTTT
>.|TRBV6-6|.|TRBJ2-1
CASTEERGSFF
TGTGCCAGCACCGAAGAGAGGGGGTCGTTCTTC
>TRBD2|TRBV9|.|TRBJ2-5
CASSVGPGPSGRVGPRETQYF
TGTGCCAGCAGCGTCGGCCCCGGGCCTAGCGGGAGGGTCGGACCTAGGGAGACCCAGTACTTC
>.|TRBV19|.|TRBJ1-5
CASNFAGGNQPQHF
TGTGCCAGTAACTTTGCAGGGGGCAATCAGCCCCAGCATTTT
>.|TRBV11-2|.|TRBJ2-1
CASHRSARSAHEQFF
TGTGCCAGCCACCGTTCGGCGCGGTCTGCGCATGAGCAGTTCTTC
>.|TRBV29-1|.|TRBJ1-1
CSVVRDRNTEAFF
TGCAGCGTAGTCAGGGATAGGAACACTGAAGCTTTCTTT
>.|TRBV29-1|.|TRBJ2-4
CSVVPRTENIQYF
TGCAGCGTTGTTCCAAGGACAGAAAACATTCAGTACTTC
>.|TRBV28|few|TRBJ2-1
CASSFLGTRDNEQFF
TGTGCCAGCAGTTTCCTCGGGACTCGAGACAATGAGCAGTTCTTC
>TRBD1|TRBV9|.|TRBJ2-7
CASSQDPGQIYEQYF
TGTGCCAGCAGCCAAGACCCGGGACAGATCTACGAGCAGTACTTC
>.|TRBV6-1|.|TRBJ1-6
CASSEMRVSLHF
TGTGCCAGCAGTGAAATGCGGGTATCCCTCCACTTT
>TRBD1|TRBV9|.|TRBJ2-2
CASSGPGTENTGELFF
TGTGCCAGCAGCGGTCCCGGGACAGAGAACACCGGGGAGCTGTTTTTT
>.|TRBV2|.|TRBJ2-1
CASSGVRNYNEQFF
TGTGCCAGCAGTGGGGTCAGGAACTACAATGAGCAGTTCTTC
>.|TRBV25-1|.|TRBJ2-7
CASSELRDYEQYF
TGTGCCAGCAGTGAATTACGGGATTACGAGCAGTACTTC
>.|TRBV28|.|TRBJ2-3
CASSFDAVSTDTQYF
TGTGCCAGCAGTTTTGATGCGGTTAGCACAGATACGCAGTATTTT
>TRBD2|TRBV9|.|TRBJ2-1
CASSFRLAGANEQFF
TGTGCCAGCAGCTTCCGACTAGCGGGAGCCAATGAGCAGTTCTTC
>.|TRBV7-2|.|TRBJ2-7
CASSLRAQPSYEQYF
TGTGCCAGCAGCTTGAGGGCACAACCCTCCTACGAGCAGTACTTC
>TRBD1|TRBV28|.|TRBJ1-2
CASTDVKDRGRTLYGYTF
TGTGCCAGCACCGATGTAAAGGACAGGGGCCGCACTCTCTATGGCTACACCTTC
>TRBD1|TRBV5-8|.|TRBJ1-1
CASSFDRTGNAFF
TGTGCCAGCAGCTTTGATCGGACAGGGAATGCTTTCTTT
>TRBD2|TRBV28|.|TRBJ2-2
CASSPGLAGKVGELFF
TGTGCCAGCAGTCCGGGACTAGCGGGAAAGGTCGGGGAGCTGTTTTTT
>.|TRBV5-1|few|TRBJ1-3
CASSLEPGSGNTIYF
TGCGCCAGCAGCTTGGAACCGGGATCTGGAAACACCATATATTTT
>.|TRBV9|.|TRBJ1-2
CASSVDSVYGYTF
TGTGCCAGCAGCGTCGACAGTGTCTATGGCTACACCTTC
>TRBD2|TRBV28|.|TRBJ2-7
CASSSPGLAGGSSYEQYF
TGTGCCAGCAGTTCGCCGGGACTAGCGGGAGGGAGCTCCTACGAGCAGTACTTC
>.|TRBV7-9|.|TRBJ2-3
CASSLDRPSTDTQYF
TGTGCCAGCAGCCTCGACAGGCCCAGCACAGATACGCAGTATTTT